The 7 T cell receptor beta chains below come from one sample, sequenced in a study of T-cell memory formation after mild COVID-19. MiXCR was run by TCRdb on the 5' RACE reads, yielding one entry per CDR3 protein. The data hold approximately 150,000 distinct CDR3 sequences, with 10% to 15% observed a single time. The sample was PBMCs or a T cell subset sorted from them (not recorded which). These receptors were obtained from a man aged 18 to 30 who had mild COVID-19 (a few samples of this study predate the infection). Cell type and time point are not known.

This clonotype showed up just a few times. V is TRBV5-6 and J is TRBJ2-2; tentative D call: TRBD2 (5 bases). Trimming cost V 0 bases and J 5 bases, with 14 bases left between them. Per the germline V gene, CDR1 is SGHDT and CDR2 is YYEEEE. The CDR3 spans 16 residues. The CDR3 loop is CASSLATGWGTGELFF. The CDR3 DNA reads as TGTGCCAGCAGCTTGGCGACGGGGTGGGGTACCGGGGAGCTGTTTTTT.

A few counts support this clonotype. V gene TRBV3-2 combines with J gene TRBJ1-1. TRBV3-2 is reported as a pseudogene. CDR3 length: 14 amino acids. This CDR3 reads CASSPTELNTEAFF. CDR3 nucleotide sequence: TGTGCCAGCAGCCCTACAGAGCTGAACACTGAAGCTTTCTTT.

This clonotype was recorded a few times. This chain's CDR3 is CASPPVRDYEQYV. Written as DNA, the CDR3 is TGTGCCAGCCCCCCGGTCCGGGATTACGAGCAGTACGTC. The chain couples TRBV6-5 to TRBJ2-7; TRBD2 might be the D (5 bases). The germline gives CDR1 MNHEY, CDR2 SVGAGI. The CDR3 spans 13 residues. Trimming cost V 8 bases and J 4 bases, with 15 bases left between them.

This clonotype was found many times. The chain recombines TRBV5-1 with TRBJ2-5; 7 nucleotides match TRBD1. Germline CDR1 is SGHRS and CDR2 is YFSETQ. V lost 4 bases to trimming and J lost 2 bases; unmatched junction nucleotides: 2. This CDR3 has 13 residues. The CDR3 spells CASSPTGQETQYF. The CDR3 DNA follows: TGCGCCAGCAGCCCGACAGGGCAAGAGACCCAGTACTTC.

The chain has TRBV29-1 and TRBJ2-5; D is possibly TRBD1 or TRBD2 (5 bases each). CDR1 SQVTM and CDR2 ANQGSEA come from the germline V gene. V was trimmed by 4 bases and J by 2 bases, leaving 11 bases between them. CDR3 length: 13 residues. The chain's CDR3 is CSVGRDPQETQYF. The CDR3 DNA reads as TGCAGCGTTGGCAGGGACCCACAAGAGACCCAGTACTTC.

In its sample, this clonotype was seen a few times. The chain recombines TRBV5-1 with TRBJ1-1; maybe TRBD1 (6 bases). Trimming took 4 bases from V and 5 from J, leaving 12 bases between them. CDR1 and CDR2 (germline): SGHRS, YFSETQ. This CDR3 has 13 residues. The CDR3 loop reads CASSPGEKTEAFF. CDR3 DNA sequence: TGCGCCAGCAGCCCAGGGGAGAAGACTGAAGCTTTCTTT.

Ten or more counts support this clonotype. V gene TRBV10-3 combines with J gene TRBJ2-7; unclear D gene. With 8 bases removed from V and 7 bases from J, the gap between germline ends came to 15 bases. Germline V gives CDR1 ENHRY, CDR2 SYGVKD. The CDR3 has 12 amino acids. CDR3 sequence: CAIAGDAGEQYV. The CDR3 region has the DNA TGTGCCATCGCAGGTGACGCTGGGGAGCAGTACGTC.